Shown below are 10 T cell receptor beta chains from a single sample sequenced in a study of CD8+ T cells in alopecia areata. Reverse transcribed after extraction, RNA yielded cDNA as the sequencing template. Method: immunoSEQ multiplex PCR; TCRdb's copy keeps in-frame clones and lacks some. The sample yields some 180,000 clones, roughly 50% seen once. Treatment: oral pan-JAK inhibitor, 5-10 mg twice daily. The starting material was CD8+ T cells sorted from blood, obtained at week 24, from a patient treated with tofacitinib. The receptors were gathered from a human donor with alopecia areata.

This clone was detected only a few times. V is TRBV12-5 and J is TRBJ1-2; tentatively, D is TRBD1 (6 bases). The CDR3 is 17 amino acids. Germline CDR1 is LGHNT and CDR2 is FRNRAP. The V end lost 0 bases, the J end lost 3 bases, and 17 bases lay between the germline ends. CDR3 DNA sequence: TGTGCTAGTGGTTTGGTACACCTGGGGGGCGAAGACTATGGCTACACCTTC. This encodes CASGLVHLGGEDYGYTF.

This chain uses TRBV5-6 with TRBJ2-4; TRBD2 is a possible D gene (7 bases). The CDR3 consists of 13 residues. Germline V gene data show CDR1 as SGHDT and CDR2 as YYEEEE. Trimming shortened V by 4 bases and J by 7 bases, and 12 bases separated the two germline ends. CDR3 sequence reads: CASSVGGANIQYF. In DNA form, the CDR3 reads TGTGCCAGCAGCGTAGGGGGGGCTAACATTCAGTACTTC.

The table lists this clone with a count of one. The J gene is TRBJ2-7, the V gene TRBV9, with 8 nucleotides matching TRBD2. CDR3 length equals 16 residues. The V and J ends lost 4 bases and 3 bases, in that order; junction bases with no gene match: 12. The germline gives CDR1 SGDLS, CDR2 YYNGEE. CDR3 sequence (DNA): TGTGCCAGCAGCCCCGCCGGAGCGGGGGCGGGCTACGAGCAGTACTTC. Its translation is CASSPAGAGAGYEQYF.

This CDR3 reads CASSYGTGSSYGYTF. The CDR3, as DNA: TGTGCCAGCAGTTATGGTACAGGGTCTAGCTATGGCTACACCTTC. The rearrangement links TRBV6-5 to TRBJ1-2; tentative D call: TRBD1 (6 bases). This CDR3 spans 15 amino acids. Per germline, CDR1 MNHEY and CDR2 SVGAGI. The germline V and J ends were trimmed by 3 bases and 4 bases, with 15 bases remaining between them.

There are a few counts of this clone. This chain joins TRBV4-1 and TRBJ1-5; 7 bases match TRBD1. There are 15 residues in the CDR3. Germline-derived CDR1 and CDR2 are MGHRA and YSYEKL. V lost 1 base, J lost 6 bases, and 6 bases stayed unmatched. CDR3 bases: TGCGCCAGCAGCCAAGGGCAGGGGGGCCTTCAGCCCCAGCATTTT. Its protein product is CASSQGQGGLQPQHF.

V and J are TRBV19 and TRBJ2-1, with 10 nucleotides matching TRBD2. This CDR3 region has 15 residues. The ends lost 5 bases at V and 6 bases at J; junction bases unmatched: 7. Germline CDR1 reads LNHDA; CDR2 reads SQIVND (reference sequence). CDR3 sequence: CASSEPTSGRNEQFF. DNA of the CDR3: TGTGCCAGTAGTGAACCGACTAGCGGGCGCAATGAGCAGTTCTTC. Combining the CDR3 with reference TRBV19 and TRBJ2-1 gives the whole variable domain DGGITQSPKYLFRKEGQNVTLSCEQNLNHDAMYWYRQDPGQGLRLIYYSQIVNDFQKGDIAEGYSVSREKKESFPLTVTSAQKNPTAFYLCASSEPTSGRNEQFFGPGTRLTVL.

The chain has TRBV29-1 and TRBJ2-7; D gene unclear. Germline V lookup: CDR1 SQVTM, CDR2 ANQGSEA. The V end lost 0 bases, the J end lost 0 bases, and 12 bases lay between the germline ends. CDR3 length: 15 residues. The CDR3 is CSVEENGRHSYEQYF. In nucleotides, the CDR3 is TGCAGCGTTGAAGAAAATGGGCGCCACTCCTACGAGCAGTACTTC.

This rearrangement joins TRBV6-6 to TRBJ2-1; a weak D match, TRBD2 (6 bases). The CDR3 contains 13 residues. Per germline, CDR1 MNHNY and CDR2 SVGAGI (reference sequence). Deletions cut 11 bases from V and 7 bases from J, with 18 bases between. CDR3: CAGGAGVGNEQFF. As DNA, the CDR3 is TGTGCCGGCGGGGCTGGGGTCGGGAATGAGCAGTTCTTC.

The V call is TRBV6-4, the J call TRBJ2-3, with D tentatively TRBD1 (5 bases). The CDR3 has 12 amino acids. The germline V and J ends were trimmed by 2 bases and 6 bases, with 6 bases remaining between them. Looked up from germline, CDR1 is MRHNA and CDR2 is SNTAGT. CDR3 nucleotide sequence: TGTGCCAGCAGTGACACAGGCGATACGCAGTATTTT. Its protein product is CASSDTGDTQYF.

A few counts support this clone. The chain uses TRBV27 and TRBJ2-3; D is ambiguous. Trimming stripped 6 bases from V and 3 bases from J, with 10 bases between. Germline lookup yields CDR1 MNHEY and CDR2 SMNVEV (reference sequence). This CDR3 spans 13 amino acids. The CDR3 sequence: CASSASTTDTQYF. The CDR3 DNA follows: TGTGCCAGCAGCGCCTCCACGACAGATACGCAGTATTTT.